A single sample is the source of the 18 T cell receptor beta chains below, sequenced in a study of blood T cell repertoires in COVID-19. Sequencing used immunoSEQ multiplex PCR; TCRdb keeps in-frame clones, though not all of them. The table has roughly 520,000 clones, roughly 90% seen once. Sequencing was done on a sample of PBMCs or T cells enriched from blood (not recorded which). Receptors were obtained from a woman between 40 and 50 years old who had recovered from COVID-19.

The J gene is TRBJ1-2, the V gene TRBV19; no clear D gene. Trimming took 5 bases from V and 0 from J, leaving 16 bases between them. The CDR3 loop spans 16 amino acids. Germline assignment: CDR1 LNHDA and CDR2 SQIVND (reference sequence). The chain's CDR3 is CASSVGGRWPNYGYTF. The DNA for the CDR3 is TGTGCCAGTAGTGTGGGAGGACGCTGGCCTAACTATGGCTACACCTTC.

Written as DNA, the CDR3 is TGCGCCAGCAGCGTACAGGGGTCGCAGGAGGGATGGGAGACCCAGTACTTC. Residues: CASSVQGSQEGWETQYF. The gene calls are TRBV5-1 and TRBJ2-5, with a tentative D call TRBD1 (7 bases). Trimming pared 4 bases from V and 5 bases from J, leaving 24 bases between. Per the germline V gene, CDR1 is SGHRS and CDR2 is YFSETQ. The CDR3 consists of 17 residues.

The chain uses TRBV4-1 and TRBJ2-7; TRBD2 matches at 8 bases. With V trimmed by 0 bases and J by 4 bases, 5 bases remained unmatched. This CDR3 has 15 amino acids. CDR1 is MGHRA, CDR2 YSYEKL, per germline. CDR3 sequence reads: CASSQDKRENYEQYF. The DNA of the CDR3 is TGCGCCAGCAGCCAAGACAAGCGGGAGAATTACGAGCAGTACTTC.

The chain combines TRBV5-1 with TRBJ2-3; TRBD2 matches at 8 bases. J lost 4 bases, V lost 7 bases, and 8 bases had no gene match. Germline lookup yields CDR1 SGHRS and CDR2 YFSETQ. This CDR3 has 14 amino acids. The CDR3 loop reads CASESGSGADTQYF. In DNA, the CDR3 is TGCGCCAGCGAGAGCGGGAGCGGCGCAGATACGCAGTATTTT.

The gene calls are TRBV27 and TRBJ2-3; no definite D call. V dropped 5 bases and J dropped 1 base, with 13 bases sitting between them. In germline, CDR1 is MNHEY, CDR2 SMNVEV (reference sequence). CDR3 length: 15 residues. As DNA, the CDR3 is TGTGCCAGCAGTAGAAGCCCAGCGCGCACAGATACGCAGTATTTT. This translates into CASSRSPARTDTQYF.

As regards this clone: The DNA is left out, because the CDR3 cannot be placed on it with certainty; the CDR3 is given as TCRdb lists it. The V gene is TRBV19, the J gene TRBJ1-6; TRBD1 was called by the table and not checked on the DNA. Germline CDR1 and CDR2: LNHDA and SQIVND (reference sequence). The CDR3 contains 15 residues when both ends are counted. CDR3 protein: CASTSGQGMYSPLHF.

The J gene is TRBJ1-2, the V gene TRBV11-3, with TRBD1 matching 7 bases. V lost 2 bases and J lost 6; bases outside the gene matches: 12. This CDR3 is 16 amino acids long. Germline V CDR1 and CDR2: SGHNT, YENEEA. The CDR3 loop reads CASSLRLFQGVDGYTF. Here the CDR3 DNA reads TGTGCCAGCAGCTTAAGACTCTTTCAGGGGGTCGATGGCTACACCTTC.

V gene TRBV5-1 combines with J gene TRBJ1-3; 7 bases fit TRBD1. The length of the CDR3 is 16 residues. The ends lost 0 bases at V and 0 bases at J; junction bases unmatched: 3. Germline CDR1 SGHRS, CDR2 YFSETQ. CDR3 nucleotide sequence: TGCGCCAGCAGCTTGGCGGGACAGTTCTCTGGAAACACCATATATTTT. Its protein is CASSLAGQFSGNTIYF.

The rearrangement links TRBV2 to TRBJ2-7; 8 bases fit TRBD1. Germline V CDR1 and CDR2: SNHLY, FYNNEI. The V segment lost 6 bases and the J segment 6 bases; nucleotides outside the gene matches: 13. The CDR3 is made up of 15 amino acids. This CDR3 reads CASSDRRTGLIEQYF. CDR3 nucleotides: TGTGCCAGCAGCGACCGCCGGACAGGGTTAATCGAGCAGTACTTC.

The chain carries TRBV7-2 and TRBJ2-2, with D unclear. V lost 6 bases to trimming and J lost 5 bases, with 10 bases between them. Germline V gene data show CDR1 as SGHTA and CDR2 as FQGNSA. CDR3 length: 13 residues. The chain's CDR3 is CASRSLRTGELFF. CDR3 DNA sequence: TGTGCCAGCAGATCCCTCCGGACCGGGGAGCTGTTTTTT.

V usage is TRBV19 and J usage is TRBJ2-5, with D perhaps TRBD2 (6 bases). This CDR3 spans 17 amino acids. With 3 bases removed from V and 1 base from J, the gap between germline ends came to 18 bases. Looked up from germline, CDR1 is LNHDA and CDR2 is SQIVND (reference sequence). The CDR3 DNA reads as TGTGCCAGTAGTATGTTCCCCAGTGGAGGGATCCAAGAGACCCAGTACTTC. Translated, it gives CASSMFPSGGIQETQYF.

This sequence joins TRBV7-9 and TRBJ2-7, with TRBD2 matching over 8 bases. CDR3 size: 16 residues. V was pared by 4 bases and J by 1 base, with 9 bases of the junction left unmatched. Germline-derived CDR1 and CDR2 are SEHNR and FQNEAQ (reference sequence). CDR3 sequence reads: CASSSTGAGESYEQYF. The CDR3 bases are TGTGCCAGCAGCTCTACCGGAGCGGGAGAATCCTACGAGCAGTACTTC.

In its sample, this clone was seen a few times. The chain recombines TRBV4-3 with TRBJ1-3; maybe TRBD1 (5 bases). CDR3 length equals 16 residues. CDR1 and CDR2 from the germline V gene are LGHNA and YSLEER. Trimming took off 0 bases at V and 4 bases at J, with 13 bases between the two ends. CDR3 nucleotides: TGCGCCAGCAGCCAAGAGTCGACAGCTAGAGGAAACACCATATATTTT. It is translated as CASSQESTARGNTIYF.

The chain uses TRBV27 and TRBJ2-2; D may be TRBD1 (5 bases). The CDR3 has 16 residues. From germline, CDR1 is MNHEY and CDR2 SMNVEV (reference sequence). Trimming stripped 6 bases from V and 2 bases from J, with 16 bases between. In DNA, the CDR3 is TGTGCCAGCAGCCTACAACCCCAGGGAAACACCGGGGAGCTGTTTTTT. It is translated as CASSLQPQGNTGELFF.

The rearrangement links TRBV7-2 to TRBJ1-5, with 8 bases identical to TRBD1. CDR1 and CDR2 (germline): SGHTA, FQGNSA. J lost 3 bases, V lost 5 bases, and 12 bases had no gene match. The CDR3 contains 17 residues. The CDR3 spells CASSADRGLWDNQPQHF. The CDR3 coding sequence is TGTGCCAGCAGCGCAGACAGGGGTCTCTGGGACAATCAGCCCCAGCATTTT.

In its sample, this clone was seen once. J is TRBJ2-5 and V is TRBV5-1, with a weak D call TRBD1 (5 bases). Trimming shortened V by 5 bases and J by 0 bases, and 11 bases separated the two germline ends. The V gene's germline CDR1 is SGHRS and CDR2 YFSETQ. This CDR3 contains 14 residues. The DNA for the CDR3 is TGCGCCAGCAGTTACAGGAGTAACCAAGAGACCCAGTACTTC. Its protein is CASSYRSNQETQYF. The complete variable domain, with remaining parts taken from reference TRBV5-1 and TRBJ2-5, reads KAGVTQTPRYLIKTRGQQVTLSCSPISGHRSVSWYQQTPGQGLQFLFEYFSETQRNKGNFPGRFSGRQFSNSRSEMNVSTLELGDSALYLCASSYRSNQETQYFGPGTRLLVL.

The chain couples TRBV7-2 to TRBJ2-5, with a possible D match to TRBD2 (7 bases). The CDR3 runs to 15 residues. The germline gives CDR1 SGHTA, CDR2 FQGNSA. V was clipped by 1 base and J by 6 bases, with 15 bases between them. The CDR3 region has the DNA TGTGCCAGCAGCTTAGTGATCGGGGGGCCGAAGACCCAGTACTTC. This encodes CASSLVIGGPKTQYF.

The chain combines TRBV21-1 with TRBJ1-2. TRBV21-1 is an annotated pseudogene. This CDR3 has 13 residues. CDR3 bases: TGTGCCAACAGCATGTGGAGTGTGGTAGGCTACACCTTC. Its translation: CANSMWSVVGYTF.